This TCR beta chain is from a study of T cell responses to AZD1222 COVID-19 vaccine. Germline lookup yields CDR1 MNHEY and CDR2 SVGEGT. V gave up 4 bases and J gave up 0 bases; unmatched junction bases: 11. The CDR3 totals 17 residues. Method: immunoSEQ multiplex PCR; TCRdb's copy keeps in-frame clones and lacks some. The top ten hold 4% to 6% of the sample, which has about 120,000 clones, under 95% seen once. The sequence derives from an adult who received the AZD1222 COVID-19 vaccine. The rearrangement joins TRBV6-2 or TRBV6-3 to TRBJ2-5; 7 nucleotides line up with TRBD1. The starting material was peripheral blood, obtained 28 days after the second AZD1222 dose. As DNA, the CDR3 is TGTGCCAGCAGTTTTACCTTTGACAGGGCGCACCAAGAGACCCAGTACTTC. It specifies CASSFTFDRAHQETQYF.